The present TCR beta chain was sequenced within a study of early T cells in non-severe SARS-CoV-2 infection. At least ten counts were recorded for this clonotype. From the 5' RACE reads, TCRdb called clonotypes with MiXCR, one entry per CDR3 protein. This table has approximately 40,000 distinct CDR3 sequences, under 7.5% appearing once. The V end lost 3 bases, the J end lost 0 bases, and 14 bases lay between the germline ends. The CDR3 spans 16 residues. Germline lookup yields CDR1 LGHNA and CDR2 YNFKEQ. The rearrangement joins TRBV4-2 to TRBJ2-5; tentative D call: TRBD1 (6 bases). Sequenced here: whole blood, sampled at baseline. This receptor was obtained from an adult who was a healthcare worker with PCR-confirmed SARS-CoV-2 infection or an uninfected control (not recorded which). In DNA, the CDR3 is TGTGCCAGCAGCCAGGGGGCCGCGTTCGACCAAGAGACCCAGTACTTC. Residues: CASSQGAAFDQETQYF.